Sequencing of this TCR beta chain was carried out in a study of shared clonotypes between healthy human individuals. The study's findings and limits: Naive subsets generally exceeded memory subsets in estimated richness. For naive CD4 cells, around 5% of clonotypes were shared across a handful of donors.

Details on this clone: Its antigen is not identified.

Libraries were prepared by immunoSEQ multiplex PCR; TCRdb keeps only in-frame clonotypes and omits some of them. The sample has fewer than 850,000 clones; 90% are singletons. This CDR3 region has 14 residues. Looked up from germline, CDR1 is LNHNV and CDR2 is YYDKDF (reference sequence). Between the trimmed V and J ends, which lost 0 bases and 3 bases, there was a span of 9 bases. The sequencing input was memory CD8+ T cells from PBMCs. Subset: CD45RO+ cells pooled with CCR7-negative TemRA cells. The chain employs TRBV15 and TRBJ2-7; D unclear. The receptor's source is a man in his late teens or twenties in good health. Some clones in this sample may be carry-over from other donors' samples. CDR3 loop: CATSRDRRDYEQYF. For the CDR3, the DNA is TGTGCCACCAGCAGAGATCGCAGAGACTACGAGCAGTACTTC.